This paragraph reports one TCR beta chain. The CDR3 runs 12 residues. The V gene lost 8 bases and the J gene lost 4 bases, with 9 bases spanning the gap. CDR1 is KGHSH, CDR2 LQKENI, per germline. The sample originates from a study of cytomegalovirus exposure and HLA in healthy donors. Primers included in the PCR were 60 Vbeta and 13 Jbeta primers. Sequencing used immunoSEQ multiplex PCR; TCRdb keeps in-frame clones, though not all of them. The sample carries some 190,000 clones, around 80% recorded once. Sequencing was done on a sample of PBMCs. This receptor was identified in a girl between 10 and 17 years old in good health and CMV-seropositive. This chain uses TRBV18 with TRBJ2-1; TRBD1 is a possible D gene (6 bases). DNA of the CDR3: TGTGCCAGCGGTCAGGGGTACAATGAGCAGTTCTTC. It codes for CASGQGYNEQFF. The full variable domain, its missing parts supplied by reference TRBV18 and TRBJ2-1, is NAGVMQNPRHLVRRRGQEARLRCSPMKGHSHVYWYRQLPEEGLKFMVYLQKENIIDESGMPKERFSAEFPKEGPSILRIQQVVRGDSAAYFCASGQGYNEQFFGPGTRLTVL.